Each of the 8 T cell receptor beta chains below was sequenced from the same sample in a study of cytomegalovirus exposure and HLA in healthy donors. The PCR was carried out with 60 Vbeta primers and 13 Jbeta primers. Method: immunoSEQ multiplex PCR; TCRdb's copy keeps in-frame clones and lacks some. The sample records about 190,000 clones, roughly 77% being singletons. The sequenced sample consisted of PBMCs. The receptor set was obtained from a woman aged 30 to 39 in good health and CMV-seropositive.

The chain couples TRBV7-6 to TRBJ2-2; 11 positions agree with TRBD2. The CDR3 is 17 residues long. Per germline, CDR1 SGHVS and CDR2 FNYEAQ. V was pared by 4 bases and J by 4 bases, with 8 bases of the junction left unmatched. The CDR3 here is CASSSARLAGGTGELFF. In nucleotides, the CDR3 is TGTGCCAGCAGCTCCGCTCGTCTAGCGGGAGGCACCGGGGAGCTGTTTTTT.

This clone was observed once. V gene TRBV19 combines with J gene TRBJ2-1, with no clear D. There are 12 residues in the CDR3. Germline loops: CDR1 LNHDA, CDR2 SQIVND (reference sequence). V lost 5 bases and J lost 9, with 11 bases in between. CDR3 DNA: TGTGCCAGTAGTCCGTCTCTTCTTGAGCAGTTCTTC. Translated: CASSPSLLEQFF.

The chain has TRBV2 and TRBJ1-5; D is ambiguous. The germline V gene encodes CDR1 SNHLY and CDR2 FYNNEI. This CDR3 is 15 amino acids long. V lost 6 bases, J lost 5 bases, and 17 bases lay in between. The CDR3 loop is CASREDGGWHQPQHF. The CDR3 DNA sequence: TGTGCCAGCAGGGAGGATGGAGGGTGGCATCAGCCCCAGCATTTT.

This chain joins TRBV5-4 and TRBJ2-3; TRBD2 agrees at 7 bases. This CDR3 has 17 residues. The V segment lost 0 bases and the J segment 6 bases; nucleotides outside the gene matches: 13. Germline V gives CDR1 SGHNT, CDR2 YYREEE (reference sequence). CDR3 sequence reads: CASSLVALAGVGDTQYF. The CDR3 region has the DNA TGTGCCAGCAGCTTGGTGGCTCTGGCGGGAGTCGGGGATACGCAGTATTTT.

This clone was seen a handful of times. The rearrangement uses TRBV7-6 and TRBJ2-7, with 8 bases matching TRBD2. Per the germline V gene, CDR1 is SGHVS and CDR2 is FNYEAQ. The CDR3 runs 13 residues. The J segment lost 5 bases and the V segment lost 4 bases, leaving 4 bases of the junction unmatched. The CDR3 DNA sequence: TGTGCCAGCAGCTCCGGGCGGGGGGACGAGCAGTACTTC. Its translation: CASSSGRGDEQYF.

The chain carries TRBV27 and TRBJ1-1; D is unclear. The CDR3 covers 14 residues. V was shortened by 4 bases and J by 1 base, with 10 bases between the two germline ends. Germline values: CDR1 MNHEY, CDR2 SMNVEV (reference sequence). For the CDR3, the DNA is TGTGCCAGCAGTTGGAGCGGCCCGAACACTGAAGCTTTCTTT. As protein: CASSWSGPNTEAFF.

The J gene is TRBJ1-4, the V gene TRBV5-5; D perhaps matches TRBD1 (6 bases). Germline assignment: CDR1 SGHKS and CDR2 YYEKEE (reference sequence). V dropped 0 bases and J dropped 6 bases, with 15 bases sitting between them. The CDR3 spans 16 residues. The CDR3 protein is CASSLDYGQRYEKLFF. DNA for the CDR3: TGTGCCAGCAGCTTGGATTACGGACAGCGTTATGAAAAACTGTTTTTT.

This clone appeared once. The chain is built from TRBV7-9 and TRBJ2-7; possible D gene TRBD1, 6 bases. V was pared by 3 bases and J by 0 bases, with 9 bases between. From germline, CDR1 is SEHNR and CDR2 FQNEAQ (reference sequence). The CDR3 totals 14 residues. The CDR3 bases are TGTGCCAGCAGCTTGATGGACAGCTCCTACGAGCAGTACTTC. This gives the protein CASSLMDSSYEQYF.